This TCR beta chain came from a study of OX40 agonist ivuxolimab in advanced cancers. From germline, CDR1 is MNHNS and CDR2 SASEGT. The CDR3 contains 11 residues. The ends were cut back, 5 bases at V and 6 bases at J, with 8 bases in the middle. Generated by immunoSEQ multiplex PCR, the TCRdb table keeps only in-frame clones and is missing some. The table has approximately 65,000 clones, roughly 84% seen once. The sequence was collected from an adult with an advanced solid tumor such as melanoma, head and neck, liver or kidney cancer. This material consisted of CD4+ or CD8+ T cells sorted from blood, taken in a trial of the OX40 agonist ivuxolimab. This sequence joins TRBV6-1 and TRBJ2-7, with D hard to call. The CDR3 reads CASSYGFEQYF. DNA of the CDR3: TGTGCCAGCAGTTACGGGTTCGAGCAGTACTTC.